The sequence of this TCR beta chain was determined in a study of neurological immune-mediated disorders. TCRdb fed the 5' RACE reads into MiXCR, producing one record per CDR3 protein. The sample lists roughly 67,000 distinct CDR3 sequences; under 5% were seen once. Germline V gene lookup returns CDR1 SGHRS and CDR2 YFSETQ. The CDR3 loop spans 15 amino acids. V gave up 4 bases and J gave up 1 base; unmatched junction bases: 7. This clonotype was recorded a few times. The sequencing sample was made of PBMCs. The sequence was collected from a man aged 50 or older with multiple sclerosis. This rearrangement joins TRBV5-1 to TRBJ1-1; 7 bases are a match to TRBD1. CDR3 coding DNA: TGCGCCAGCAGCGCCTTGACAGGGAAGAACACTGAAGCTTTCTTT. Its translation: CASSALTGKNTEAFF. Supplemented by reference TRBV5-1 and TRBJ1-1, the full variable domain reads KAGVTQTPRYLIKTRGQQVTLSCSPISGHRSVSWYQQTPGQGLQFLFEYFSETQRNKGNFPGRFSGRQFSNSRSEMNVSTLELGDSALYLCASSALTGKNTEAFFGQGTRLTVV.